This entry lists 2 T cell receptor beta chains sequenced from one sample in a study of Graves' ophthalmopathy and Graves' hyperthyroidism. RNA transcripts yielded amplified TCR beta CDR3 regions. First-round RT-PCR used HTBI primers; second-round multiplex PCR followed. One entry per CDR3 protein, called by TCRdb with MiXCR from the multiplex PCR reads. The sample contains a few hundred thousand distinct CDR3 sequences, 15% to 20% of which appear only once. The sample comprised peripheral blood. These receptors were collected from an adult woman with stable Graves' hyperthyroidism.

The chain recombines TRBV7-9 with TRBJ2-5, with 8 bases fitting TRBD1. The V and J ends lost 2 bases and 1 base, in that order; junction bases with no gene match: 3. The CDR3 is 15 residues long. From germline, CDR1 is SEHNR and CDR2 FQNEAQ (reference sequence). CDR3 protein: CASSLRGQVQETQYF. The CDR3 DNA follows: TGTGCCAGCAGCTTAAGGGGACAGGTCCAAGAGACCCAGTACTTC.

This clonotype was seen at least ten times. The rearrangement uses TRBV28 and TRBJ1-2; 7 bases align to TRBD1. CDR3 size: 13 residues. CDR1 and CDR2 from the germline V gene are MDHEN and SYDVKM. Unmatched junction bases numbered 9, after V lost 6 bases and J lost 8 bases. The CDR3 region has the DNA TGTGCCAGCAGCCCAGGGACAGTTCGGGGCTACACCTTC. It is translated as CASSPGTVRGYTF.